This section outlines one TCR beta chain sequence together with its context. What it recognizes is unknown. The data belong to a study of T cell responses to AZD1222 COVID-19 vaccine. Points from the study as a whole: Nearly half of spike-specific TCRs reportedly target variant regions that are unmutated in the B.1.351 and B.1.1.7 variants. The span of vaccine-associated CD4 TCRs extended across spike, with dominance at 160-218 and 743-854.

The table came from immunoSEQ multiplex PCR; TCRdb's copy has only in-frame clones and leaves some out. The sample has 150,000 to 190,000 clones, 90% seen once; the top ten hold about 1.4%. The ends were cut back, 5 bases at V and 4 bases at J, with 9 bases in the middle. From germline, CDR1 is SGHTA and CDR2 FQGNSA. The CDR3 sequence is 13 residues long. The specimen was peripheral blood, collected 28 days after the second AZD1222 dose. The TCR sequence derives from an adult who received the AZD1222 COVID-19 vaccine. V gene TRBV7-2 combines with J gene TRBJ1-3; no clear D gene. The CDR3: CASSLIGGNTIYF. The CDR3 nucleotides read TGTGCCAGCAGCCTAATAGGGGGAAACACCATATATTTT.